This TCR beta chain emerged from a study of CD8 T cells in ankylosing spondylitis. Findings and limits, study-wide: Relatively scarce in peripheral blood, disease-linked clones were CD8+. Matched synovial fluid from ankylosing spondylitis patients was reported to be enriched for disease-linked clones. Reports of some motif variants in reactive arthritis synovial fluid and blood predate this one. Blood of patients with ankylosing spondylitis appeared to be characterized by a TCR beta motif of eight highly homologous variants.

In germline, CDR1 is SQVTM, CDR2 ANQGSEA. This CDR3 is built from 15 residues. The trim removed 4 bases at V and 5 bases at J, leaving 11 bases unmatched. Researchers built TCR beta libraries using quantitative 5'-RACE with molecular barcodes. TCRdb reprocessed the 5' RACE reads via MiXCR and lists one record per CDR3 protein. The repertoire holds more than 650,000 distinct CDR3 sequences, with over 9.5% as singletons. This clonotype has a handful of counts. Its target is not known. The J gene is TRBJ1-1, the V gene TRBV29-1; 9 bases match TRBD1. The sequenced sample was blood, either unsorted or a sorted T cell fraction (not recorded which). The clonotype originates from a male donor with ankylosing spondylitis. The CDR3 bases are TGCAGCGTTGTTTTTCAGGGACAGGGACGAACTGAAGCTTTCTTT. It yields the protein CSVVFQGQGRTEAFF.